These T cell receptor beta chains were read from a single sample in a study of T cell responses to AZD1222 COVID-19 vaccine. Only in-frame clones appear in the TCRdb table, and some are missing; sequencing was by immunoSEQ multiplex PCR. The data contain 90,000 or so clones, roughly nine tenths of them seen just once; the ten biggest clones take up over 4%. Sequenced material: peripheral blood, taken 28 days after the second AZD1222 dose. The receptors derive from an adult who received the AZD1222 COVID-19 vaccine. Both conserved end residues are part of each CDR3. Fields, in order: J gene, clone size, V gene, D gene, CDR3 DNA, CDR3 protein. D genes are given only for firm matches. The size of a clone is reported for some rows only, either as once, few or many, or as a class for expanded clones.

J gene: TRBJ2-3
clone size: once
V gene: TRBV5-1
D gene: TRBD2
CDR3 DNA: TGCGCCAGCAGCTTGTCGCGTCTAGCGGGGCTTCGCACAGATACGCAGTATTTT
CDR3 protein: CASSLSRLAGLRTDTQYF

J gene: TRBJ2-1
clone size: -
V gene: TRBV29-1
D gene: -
CDR3 DNA: TGCAGCGAACGGATCTACAATGAGCAGTTCTTC
CDR3 protein: CSERIYNEQFF

J gene: TRBJ1-4
clone size: -
V gene: TRBV7-2
D gene: -
CDR3 DNA: TGTGCCAGCAGCTTAGATGAGGAGGGTCGTAATGAAAAACTGTTTTTT
CDR3 protein: CASSLDEEGRNEKLFF

J gene: TRBJ1-6
clone size: -
V gene: TRBV4-3
D gene: -
CDR3 DNA: TGCGCCAGCAGCCAAGATCCGGGCAACAATTCACCCCTCCACTTT
CDR3 protein: CASSQDPGNNSPLHF

J gene: TRBJ2-3
clone size: -
V gene: TRBV7-3
D gene: TRBD2
CDR3 DNA: TGTGCCAGCAGCCCTAGCGGGGGGACCACAGATACGCAGTATTTT
CDR3 protein: CASSPSGGTTDTQYF

J gene: TRBJ1-1
clone size: -
V gene: TRBV5-1
D gene: -
CDR3 DNA: TGCGCCAGCAGGAAAGGGGTCACTGAAGCTTTCTTT
CDR3 protein: CASRKGVTEAFF

J gene: TRBJ1-2
clone size: once
V gene: TRBV7-6
D gene: -
CDR3 DNA: TGTGCCAGCAGCTTAGAGGGGTTTGGCTACACCTTC
CDR3 protein: CASSLEGFGYTF

J gene: TRBJ2-1
clone size: -
V gene: TRBV6-5
D gene: TRBD1
CDR3 DNA: TGTGCCAGCAGCTCCGGGACAGGTCTCCACAATGAGCAGTTCTTC
CDR3 protein: CASSSGTGLHNEQFF

J gene: TRBJ1-1
clone size: -
V gene: TRBV12-3/TRBV12-4
D gene: -
CDR3 DNA: TGTGCCACCTCGGGGGTTGAAGCTTTCTTT
CDR3 protein: CATSGVEAFF

J gene: TRBJ1-2
clone size: -
V gene: TRBV19
D gene: -
CDR3 DNA: TGTGCCAGTAGTATGTCCCTTAACTATGGCTACACCTTC
CDR3 protein: CASSMSLNYGYTF

J gene: TRBJ2-3
clone size: -
V gene: TRBV11-2
D gene: TRBD1
CDR3 DNA: TGTGCCAGCAGCTTAACAGGGGGGGATACGCAGTATTTT
CDR3 protein: CASSLTGGDTQYF

J gene: TRBJ1-5
clone size: few
V gene: TRBV4-1
D gene: TRBD1
CDR3 DNA: TGCGCCAGCAGCCCGACAGGGTCGTTTGGCAATCAGCCCCAGCATTTT
CDR3 protein: CASSPTGSFGNQPQHF

J gene: TRBJ1-4
clone size: -
V gene: TRBV7-9
D gene: -
CDR3 DNA: TGTGCCAGCAGCTTAGGACAGTCCCAGACCGAAAAACTGTTTTTT
CDR3 protein: CASSLGQSQTEKLFF

J gene: TRBJ1-2
clone size: -
V gene: TRBV6-1
D gene: TRBD1
CDR3 DNA: TGTGCCAGCAGTGAAGCCCTCGAAGACAGGGGTCGGGGCTACACCTTC
CDR3 protein: CASSEALEDRGRGYTF

J gene: TRBJ2-7
clone size: -
V gene: TRBV25-1
D gene: TRBD2
CDR3 DNA: TGTGCCAGCAGTGACTATAGAGCGGGGCTAAACTTC
CDR3 protein: CASSDYRAGLNF

J gene: TRBJ1-4
clone size: -
V gene: TRBV9
D gene: -
CDR3 DNA: TGTGCCAGCAGCGCGGGGGTGACGGTCGAAAAACTGTTTTTT
CDR3 protein: CASSAGVTVEKLFF

J gene: TRBJ2-4
clone size: -
V gene: TRBV7-6
D gene: -
CDR3 DNA: TGTGCCAGCAGCTTAGCCCCCCCGCGGGCGGGCGCCAAAAACATTCAGTACTTC
CDR3 protein: CASSLAPPRAGAKNIQYF

J gene: TRBJ2-2
clone size: once
V gene: TRBV6-2/TRBV6-3
D gene: -
CDR3 DNA: TGTGCCAGCAGTTACTCTCGGACTAACCCCTTGGACACCGGGGAGCTGTTTTTT
CDR3 protein: CASSYSRTNPLDTGELFF

J gene: TRBJ1-4
clone size: -
V gene: TRBV7-9
D gene: TRBD1
CDR3 DNA: TGTGCCGGACAGGGATGGGATGAAAAACTGTTTTTT
CDR3 protein: CAGQGWDEKLFF

J gene: TRBJ1-6
clone size: few
V gene: TRBV27
D gene: -
CDR3 DNA: TGTGCCAGCAGTTTAGAGCATAATTCACCCCTCCACTTT
CDR3 protein: CASSLEHNSPLHF

J gene: TRBJ2-1
clone size: -
V gene: TRBV7-6
D gene: TRBD2
CDR3 DNA: TGTGCCAGCAGCCGGACTAGCGGGGGGAATTCCTACAATGAGCAGTTCTTC
CDR3 protein: CASSRTSGGNSYNEQFF

J gene: TRBJ2-7
clone size: -
V gene: TRBV6-5
D gene: -
CDR3 DNA: TGTGCCAGCAGCCCGACCCAAGACTCCTACGAGCAGTACTTC
CDR3 protein: CASSPTQDSYEQYF

J gene: TRBJ1-5
clone size: -
V gene: TRBV15
D gene: -
CDR3 DNA: TGTGCCACCAGCAGTCAGGGTTTCCAGCCCCAGCATTTT
CDR3 protein: CATSSQGFQPQHF

J gene: TRBJ2-2
clone size: -
V gene: TRBV5-1
D gene: -
CDR3 DNA: TGCGCCAGCAGCTTGGCCGGGGGGAACACCGGGGAGCTGTTTTTT
CDR3 protein: CASSLAGGNTGELFF

J gene: TRBJ1-5
clone size: -
V gene: TRBV4-1
D gene: -
CDR3 DNA: TGCGCCAGCAAGCTCCGGGAAAGCATCAATCAGCCCCAGCATTTT
CDR3 protein: CASKLRESINQPQHF

J gene: TRBJ2-7
clone size: -
V gene: TRBV24-1
D gene: -
CDR3 DNA: TGTGCCACCAGGGGGGATTCGGGCGAGCAGTACTTC
CDR3 protein: CATRGDSGEQYF

J gene: TRBJ2-3
clone size: few
V gene: TRBV4-1
D gene: TRBD1
CDR3 DNA: TGCGCCAGCAGCCAAGCCCCGGGACAGGCGAGCACAGATACGCAGTATTTT
CDR3 protein: CASSQAPGQASTDTQYF